Each of the 10 T cell receptor beta chains below was sequenced from the same sample in a study of long-term antiretroviral therapy in people with HIV. They ran version v3.0 of the immunoSEQ assay at survey level. TCRdb keeps only in-frame clones here, not all; method: immunoSEQ multiplex PCR. The sample includes some 11,000 clones, about four fifths of them seen just once. The sequencing used unsorted PBMCs, collected 8.2 years after starting antiretroviral therapy. Every receptor here comes from a man aged 50 to 59 with HIV.

As DNA, the CDR3 is TGTGCCAGCAGCCAAGGTCAAACTAGCGGGTTGGGAGAGACCCAGTACTTC. Its protein product is CASSQGQTSGLGETQYF. The V call is TRBV4-2, the J call TRBJ2-5; 9 bases match TRBD2. Per the germline V gene, CDR1 is LGHNA and CDR2 is YNFKEQ. CDR3 length: 17 amino acids. Trimming cost V 1 base and J 4 bases; bases outside gene matches: 10.

The V call is TRBV6-5, the J call TRBJ2-3; D unresolved. The CDR3 covers 14 residues. Germline values: CDR1 MNHEY, CDR2 SVGAGI. V gave up 5 bases and J gave up 0 bases, with 9 bases separating them. Here the CDR3 DNA reads TGTGCCAGCAGTGAAATTTCTAGCACAGATACGCAGTATTTT. Translation gives CASSEISSTDTQYF.

On this clone: A far bigger clonotype differs at one base, so this is likely a read error. The rearrangement links TRBV27 to TRBJ1-1; D call uncertain. Per germline, CDR1 MNHEY and CDR2 SMNVEV (reference sequence). This CDR3 is built from 12 residues. Trimming left V 4 bases short and J 0 bases short, with 3 bases between. In nucleotides, the CDR3 is TGTGCCAGCAGTTCAATGAACACTGAAGCTTTCTTT. Translated: CASSSMNTEAFF.

This chain connects TRBV28 to TRBJ1-4; TRBD1 is a possible D gene (5 bases). Germline values: CDR1 MDHEN, CDR2 SYDVKM. The CDR3 length is 12 residues. V shed 6 bases and J shed 8 bases, with 10 bases lying between them. The CDR3 loop reads CASRGVEEKLFF. The CDR3 bases are TGTGCCAGCAGGGGGGTGGAGGAAAAACTGTTTTTT.

The chain links TRBV5-6 to TRBJ1-3; maybe TRBD1 (6 bases). The CDR3 runs to 15 residues. Trimming shortened V by 3 bases and J by 4 bases, and 14 bases separated the two germline ends. Germline CDR1 SGHDT, CDR2 YYEEEE. Written as DNA, the CDR3 is TGTGCCAGCAGCTGGGGACACCTTGAAGGAAACACCATATATTTT. Protein: CASSWGHLEGNTIYF. The full variable domain, rest sourced from reference TRBV5-6 and TRBJ1-3, is DAGVTQSPTHLIKTRGQQVTLRCSPKSGHDTVSWYQQALGQGPQFIFQYYEEEERQRGNFPDRFSGHQFPNYSSELNVNALLLGDSALYLCASSWGHLEGNTIYFGEGSWLTVV.

The chain joins TRBV2 to TRBJ1-1; maybe TRBD1 (5 bases). CDR1 is SNHLY and CDR2 is FYNNEI in the germline V gene. The germline V and J ends were trimmed by 8 bases and 7 bases, with 11 bases remaining between them. This CDR3 is built from 11 residues. The CDR3 spells CASSGQLEAFF. In DNA, the CDR3 is TGTGCCAGCTCTGGACAACTTGAAGCTTTCTTT.

The chain has TRBV4-1 and TRBJ1-6; possible D gene TRBD1, 5 bases. Germline V gene sequence: CDR1 MGHRA, CDR2 YSYEKL. V was shortened by 5 bases and J by 6 bases, with 14 bases between the two germline ends. CDR3 length equals 15 residues. CDR3 nucleotides: TGCGCCAGCAGCGAAGGGGACGGTATTAATTCACCCCTCCACTTT. Residues: CASSEGDGINSPLHF.

In nucleotides, the CDR3 is TGTGCCAGCAGCTTCGTCCTCAATGAGCAGTTCTTC. Translating it yields CASSFVLNEQFF. J is TRBJ2-1 and V is TRBV7-9; D gene uncertain. This CDR3 is built from 12 residues. Germline V gene sequence: CDR1 SEHNR, CDR2 FQNEAQ (reference sequence). Between the trimmed V and J ends, which lost 3 bases and 6 bases, there was a span of 6 bases.

The chain combines TRBV5-6 with TRBJ1-5; 10 bases agree with TRBD1. Germline lookup yields CDR1 SGHDT and CDR2 YYEEEE. V dropped 1 base and J dropped 9; count of bases not matched to a gene: 4. This CDR3 is 14 amino acids long. CDR3 sequence: CASSLRQGAMPQHF. For the CDR3, the DNA is TGTGCCAGCAGCTTGAGACAGGGGGCTATGCCCCAGCATTTT.

The V and J genes are TRBV27 and TRBJ1-1, with D possibly being TRBD1 (6 bases). V shed 7 bases and J shed 4 bases, with 13 bases lying between them. CDR1 MNHEY and CDR2 SMNVEV come from the germline V gene (reference sequence). This CDR3 comprises 13 residues. For the CDR3, the DNA is TGTGCCAGCACCCCGGGAGGGGGCACTGAAGCTTTCTTT. Translating it yields CASTPGGGTEAFF.